The present entry profiles one T cell receptor (beta chain) with its context. Original methodology: Reference gene primers were amplified, and this amplification served to estimate nucleated cell counts. Data came from immunoSEQ multiplex PCR; TCRdb stores just in-frame clones and leaves some out. The DNA was the basis for D and trimming; V, J and clone size are from that table. In the table there are about 170,000 clones, approximately 82% of which are singletons. With V trimmed by 6 bases and J by 6 bases, 16 bases remained unmatched. The germline V gene encodes CDR1 MNHEY and CDR2 SVGEGT. The CDR3 has 18 amino acids. This sample was included in a study of blood T cell repertoires in COVID-19. Looking at the study overall: Researchers got acute and convalescent COVID-19 samples from the United States, Italy and Spain. The analysed material was cDNA or gDNA that came from T cells, B-cell-depleted T cells, or PBMCs.

The sample comprised peripheral blood. The TCR sequence derives from a woman of 80 years or more with acute or convalescent COVID-19. V gene TRBV6-2 or TRBV6-3 combines with J gene TRBJ2-3, with TRBD2 identical over 12 bases. The CDR3 sequence is CASSSVPGLAGRPDTQYF. The CDR3 bases are TGTGCCAGCAGCTCCGTCCCGGGACTAGCGGGTCGTCCTGATACGCAGTATTTT.